The 26 T cell receptor beta chains listed next were all sequenced from one sample in a study of molecular identifiers for immune sequencing clone quantification. TCRdb re-called the PCR reads with MiXCR, one entry per CDR3 protein. This table has more than 95,000 distinct CDR3 sequences, approximately 24% appearing once. Input material: naive CD8+ T cells from blood, with Jurkat cell RNA spiked in. As to subset: FACS-sorted CD8+CD4-CCR7+CD45RA+ naive T cells. These receptors came from a human donor in good health. Some libraries in this study had Jurkat cell RNA spiked in.

This clonotype was seen at least ten times. V usage is TRBV27 and J usage is TRBJ1-2, with TRBD1 as a possible D gene (5 bases). CDR1 and CDR2 (germline): MNHEY, SMNVEV (reference sequence). Trimming shortened V by 8 bases and J by 2 bases, and 12 bases separated the two germline ends. The CDR3 has 13 amino acids. The CDR3 protein is CASWDGMNYGYTF. The DNA of the CDR3 is TGTGCCAGCTGGGACGGAATGAACTATGGCTACACCTTC.

This clonotype was seen many times. The chain couples TRBV27 to TRBJ1-1, with D hard to call. The V gene lost 6 bases and the J gene lost 4 bases, with 15 bases spanning the gap. The CDR3 sequence is 14 residues long. In germline, CDR1 is MNHEY, CDR2 SMNVEV (reference sequence). The DNA for the CDR3 is TGTGCCAGCAGCGAGATCTTGAGGGTCACTGAAGCTTTCTTT. Protein: CASSEILRVTEAFF.

Only a few counts were recorded for this clonotype. A junction boundary mismatches the germline segment, possibly from a read error. This rearrangement joins TRBV11-2 to TRBJ2-7; tentatively, D is TRBD1 (5 bases). The germline V gene encodes CDR1 SGHAT and CDR2 FQNNGV. This CDR3 region has 13 residues. The CDR3 DNA sequence: TGTGCCAGCAGCCCCGGACAATCTTACGGGCAGTACTTC. It specifies CASSPGQSYGQYF.

This clonotype was observed a single time. This may come from a read error, since a much larger clone is one base off. The rearrangement joins TRBV7-2 to TRBJ2-5; the match to TRBD2 covers 7 bases. The V and J ends lost 8 bases and 1 base, in that order; junction bases with no gene match: 13. The CDR3 consists of 16 residues. Germline V gene data show CDR1 as SGHTA and CDR2 as FQGNSA. CDR3 sequence: CASEVGRGRAQETQYF. CDR3 DNA sequence: TGTGCCAGCGAGGTTGGACGGGGGAGGGCCCAAGAGACCCAGTACTTC.

This clonotype has ten or more counts. V and J are TRBV5-6 and TRBJ2-3, with 9 bases lining up with TRBD1. Per germline, CDR1 SGHDT and CDR2 YYEEEE. Losses at the gene ends were 5 bases for V and 0 bases for J; bases not matched to a gene: 4. There are 15 residues in the CDR3. Here the CDR3 DNA reads TGTGCCAGCAGTTGGACAGGGGTTAGCACAGATACGCAGTATTTT. It yields the protein CASSWTGVSTDTQYF.

With regard to this clonotype: A much larger clone differs by one base, so this may be a read error. The V and J genes are TRBV4-3 and TRBJ2-1; 7 positions match TRBD1. Germline values: CDR1 LGHNA, CDR2 YSLEER. This CDR3 contains 14 residues. The DNA for the CDR3 is TGCGCCAGCAGCCAAGATAGAGGGGGCAATGGGCAGTTCTTC. This encodes CASSQDRGGNGQFF.

This clonotype was counted once. A read error may be the cause here, since a much bigger clone is one base away. The chain uses TRBV28 and TRBJ2-2; D assignment may be TRBD1 or TRBD2 (5 bases each). The CDR3 length is 15 residues. From germline, CDR1 is MDHEN and CDR2 SYDVKM. Here the CDR3 DNA reads TGTGCCAGCAGTTTCCTCTTGAAAGGGGCCGGGGAGCCGTTTTTT. Translating gives CASSFLLKGAGEPFF.

This clonotype showed up many times. The V gene is TRBV7-9, the J gene TRBJ1-1, with a tentative D call TRBD1 (6 bases). The CDR3 is made up of 13 amino acids. V dropped 5 bases and J dropped 4 bases, with 11 bases sitting between them. CDR1 is SEHNR and CDR2 is FQNEAQ in the germline V gene (reference sequence). CDR3 loop: CASSPGTFTEAFF. In nucleotides, the CDR3 is TGTGCCAGCAGCCCAGGGACATTCACTGAAGCTTTCTTT.

Concerning this clonotype: A much larger clone sits a single nucleotide away, making a read error possible. CDR3 sequence (DNA): TGCAGCGTAGTCGGGACAGGGGAAAACCTGTTTTTT. This gives the protein CSVVGTGENLFF. This sequence joins TRBV29-1 and TRBJ1-4; 10 nucleotides line up with TRBD1. This CDR3 contains 12 residues. Germline assignment: CDR1 SQVTM and CDR2 ANQGSEA. The whole variable domain, filled in from reference TRBV29-1 and TRBJ1-4, reads SAVISQKPSRDICQRGTSLTIQCQVDSQVTMMFWYRQQPGQSLTLIATANQGSEATYESGFVIDKFPISRPNLTFSTLTVSNMSPEDSSIYLCSVVGTGENLFFGSGTQLSVL.

As regards this clonotype: This may be a read error, as it is one base from a much larger clone. V gene TRBV5-3 combines with J gene TRBJ2-7; either TRBD1 or TRBD2 may fit D (5 bases each). TRBV5-3 belongs to the ORF category, with a function that is uncertain. The CDR3 extends over 14 amino acids. The V end was cut by 8 bases, the J end by 6 bases, with 21 bases between. CDR3 DNA: TGTGCCAGCAGCCCGGGGACGGGTTTGCTCGAGCAGTACTTC. Its translation: CASSPGTGLLEQYF.

The V gene is TRBV10-3, the J gene TRBJ2-1, with 7 positions matching TRBD2. Germline V gives CDR1 ENHRY, CDR2 SYGVKD. CDR3 size: 13 residues. Unmatched junction bases numbered 2, after V lost 4 bases and J lost 5 bases. Here the CDR3 DNA reads TGTGCCATCAGTGGAGGGACTAACAATGAGCAGTTCTTC. This sequence encodes CAISGGTNNEQFF.

This clonotype appeared many times. The chain recombines TRBV20-1 with TRBJ1-4; D is possibly TRBD1 (5 bases). The CDR3 totals 14 residues. Germline loops: CDR1 DFQATT, CDR2 SNEGSKA (reference sequence). V was shortened by 3 bases and J by 7 bases, with 15 bases between the two germline ends. The CDR3 spells CSARGSGFGEKLFF. DNA of the CDR3: TGCAGTGCTAGGGGGTCAGGGTTTGGTGAAAAACTGTTTTTT.

The table lists this clonotype with many counts. The chain employs TRBV6-2 or TRBV6-3 and TRBJ2-3; 8 nucleotides match TRBD1. Germline CDR1 and CDR2: MNHEY and SVGEGT. V lost 4 bases and J lost 5; bases outside the gene matches: 8. This CDR3 region has 15 residues. CDR3 loop: CASSLRDRFIDTQYF. DNA of the CDR3: TGTGCCAGCAGTTTGCGGGACAGGTTCATAGATACGCAGTATTTT.

This clonotype was counted many times. V is TRBV3-1 and J is TRBJ2-5, with D hard to call. Trimming took off 4 bases at V and 2 bases at J, with 8 bases between the two ends. Per germline, CDR1 LGHDT and CDR2 YNNKEL (reference sequence). This CDR3 contains 13 residues. DNA for the CDR3: TGTGCCAGCAGCCTACCACCTCAAGAGACCCAGTACTTC. Protein product: CASSLPPQETQYF.

With regard to this clonotype: A read error is possible here, since a much larger clone lies one base away. The chain joins TRBV6-5 to TRBJ1-4, with TRBD1 identical over 10 bases. CDR1 is MNHEY and CDR2 is SVGAGI in the germline V gene. The J segment lost 10 bases and the V segment lost 4 bases, leaving 6 bases of the junction unmatched. CDR3 size: 14 residues. CDR3 bases: TGTGCCAGCAGTTTGGGGACAGGGGATGGAAAACTGTTTTTT. Its translation is CASSLGTGDGKLFF.

This clonotype occurred many times. This rearrangement joins TRBV5-4 to TRBJ2-3; D gene uncertain. V was pared by 2 bases and J by 2 bases, with 9 bases between. Germline loops: CDR1 SGHNT, CDR2 YYREEE (reference sequence). The CDR3 totals 14 residues. The CDR3 region has the DNA TGTGCCAGCAGCTTAGGACCTTACACAGATACGCAGTATTTT. This gives the protein CASSLGPYTDTQYF.

This clonotype was recorded many times. This rearrangement joins TRBV7-2 to TRBJ2-7, with D possibly matching TRBD1 (6 bases). This CDR3 comprises 15 residues. Germline V gene lookup returns CDR1 SGHTA and CDR2 FQGNSA. V was trimmed by 0 bases and J by 5 bases, leaving 14 bases between them. CDR3 bases: TGTGCCAGCAGCTTAGCGGGGGCAGGGATCCACGAGCAGTACTTC. Translation gives CASSLAGAGIHEQYF.

This clonotype was recorded many times. The chain is built from TRBV4-1 and TRBJ1-5; no firm D call. This CDR3 is built from 15 residues. Trimming stripped 0 bases from V and 1 base from J, with 7 bases between. Germline assignment: CDR1 MGHRA and CDR2 YSYEKL. The chain's CDR3 is CASSQDQSSNQPQHF. The CDR3 DNA reads as TGCGCCAGCAGCCAAGATCAATCGAGCAATCAGCCCCAGCATTTT.

This clonotype was counted many times. This sequence joins TRBV7-2 and TRBJ2-5; 7 positions agree with TRBD1. Germline trimming cut 2 bases from V and 2 bases from J; bases unmatched to any gene: 2. CDR3 length: 14 residues. The germline V gene has CDR1 SGHTA and CDR2 FQGNSA. The DNA for the CDR3 is TGTGCCAGCAGCTTACCGACAGGGCAAGAGACCCAGTACTTC. This encodes CASSLPTGQETQYF.

This clonotype was counted between two and nine times. This chain joins TRBV5-6 and TRBJ2-5, with D unresolved. Germline V gene lookup returns CDR1 SGHDT and CDR2 YYEEEE. Trimming removed 1 base at V and 4 bases at J, with 14 bases between. CDR3 length equals 15 residues. This CDR3 reads CASSLISILRETQYF. In nucleotides, the CDR3 is TGTGCCAGCAGCTTGATTAGTATTTTACGAGAGACCCAGTACTTC. Complete variable domain (other parts from reference TRBV5-6 and TRBJ2-5): DAGVTQSPTHLIKTRGQQVTLRCSPKSGHDTVSWYQQALGQGPQFIFQYYEEEERQRGNFPDRFSGHQFPNYSSELNVNALLLGDSALYLCASSLISILRETQYFGPGTRLLVL.

In its sample, this clonotype was seen many times. The chain carries TRBV6-5 and TRBJ2-3; 7 bases match TRBD1. CDR1 is MNHEY, CDR2 SVGAGI, per germline. The CDR3 contains 14 residues. V dropped 5 bases and J dropped 4; count of bases not matched to a gene: 6. CDR3 DNA: TGTGCCAGCAGTAAAACAGGGGTCGCAGATACGCAGTATTTT. The encoded protein is CASSKTGVADTQYF.

Notes on this clonotype: Compared with germline, one end of the junction differs, possibly owing to a read error. This chain joins TRBV30 and TRBJ2-7, with 12 bases aligning to TRBD2. The germline gives CDR1 GTSNPN, CDR2 SVGIG (reference sequence). CDR3 length equals 16 residues. CDR3 in amino acids: CAWSVLGGLAGNEQCF. As DNA, the CDR3 is TGTGCCTGGAGTGTACTTGGGGGACTAGCGGGTAACGAGCAGTGCTTC.

This clonotype has at least ten counts. The chain couples TRBV4-3 to TRBJ2-6; D gene unclear. The V gene lost 0 bases and the J gene lost 0 bases, with 6 bases spanning the gap. The CDR3 is made up of 16 amino acids. The germline CDR1 and CDR2 sequences are LGHNA and YSLEER. The CDR3 spells CASSQDRFSGANVLTF. The CDR3 nucleotides read TGCGCCAGCAGCCAAGATCGATTCTCTGGGGCCAACGTCCTGACTTTC.

This clonotype was detected a few times. The rearrangement joins TRBV4-3 to TRBJ1-6; D ambiguous. Germline lookup yields CDR1 LGHNA and CDR2 YSLEER. V was cut by 1 base and J by 2 bases, with 15 bases left in between. The CDR3 has 18 residues. This CDR3 is CASSQGRVKRPYNSPLHF. The CDR3 DNA is TGCGCCAGCAGCCAAGGCCGGGTGAAAAGACCCTATAATTCACCCCTCCACTTT.

The chain employs TRBV29-1 and TRBJ1-2, with unresolved D. V shed 4 bases and J shed 8 bases, with 11 bases lying between them. CDR3 length: 11 residues. Germline V gene sequence: CDR1 SQVTM, CDR2 ANQGSEA. CDR3 protein: CSVVHGYGYTF. The CDR3 DNA reads as TGCAGCGTTGTTCACGGTTACGGCTACACCTTC. Full variable domain (remainder filled in from reference TRBV29-1 and TRBJ1-2): SAVISQKPSRDICQRGTSLTIQCQVDSQVTMMFWYRQQPGQSLTLIATANQGSEATYESGFVIDKFPISRPNLTFSTLTVSNMSPEDSSIYLCSVVHGYGYTFGSGTRLTVV.

This clonotype came up many times. This chain connects TRBV9 to TRBJ2-7; D remains unclear. The CDR3 totals 15 residues. Trimming pared 4 bases from V and 2 bases from J, leaving 16 bases between. Germline V gene sequence: CDR1 SGDLS, CDR2 YYNGEE. The CDR3 DNA reads as TGTGCCAGCAGCACCGACCCGGCAGGCCCCTACGAGCAGTACTTC. Translating gives CASSTDPAGPYEQYF.